These 25 T cell receptor beta chains were sequenced from one sample in a study of blood T cells in healthy people across ages (dated by TCRdb to about 2015). Library preparation used 5' RACE. The sample was run on an Illumina HiSeq 2500. A second roughly 6 to 12 cycle PCR used a sample-barcoded 5' primer and a J-beta primer mix. TCRdb cleaned the public reads at Q25 with fastp, built clones with MiXCR and kept in-frame beta chains. Rows with a matching CDR3 protein are joined into one entry that keeps the most common DNA and genes. This sample comprises 1.4 million or so distinct CDR3 sequences, around 40% of them detected only once. The top ten hold 4% of the sample. Sequenced sample: blood. The receptors were sampled from a young woman in good health.

This clonotype was seen a few times. The gene calls are TRBV9 and TRBJ2-3, with D possibly being TRBD1 (6 bases). The germline gives CDR1 SGDLS, CDR2 YYNGEE. Trimming removed 0 bases from V and 7 bases from J, with 15 bases in between. This CDR3 is 15 amino acids long. The CDR3 nucleotides read TGTGCCAGCAGCGTAGCCGACAGGCCCCAGTATACGCAGTATTTT. Translated, it gives CASSVADRPQYTQYF. The entire variable domain, with the rest obtained from reference TRBV9 and TRBJ2-3, is as follows: DSGVTQTPKHLITATGQRVTLRCSPRSGDLSVYWYQQSLDQGLQFLIQYYNGEERAKGNILERFSAQQFPDLHSELNLSSLELGDSALYFCASSVADRPQYTQYFGPGTRLTVL.

A single count supports this clonotype. The CDR3 nucleotides are TGTGCCAGCAGTAGACAGGAGGGGGTCACTGAAGCTTTCTTT. Residues: CASSRQEGVTEAFF. The chain employs TRBV6-2 or TRBV6-3 and TRBJ1-1, with D perhaps matching TRBD1 (6 bases). With 5 bases removed from V and 4 bases from J, the gap between germline ends came to 14 bases. CDR1 is MNHEY and CDR2 is SVGEGT in the germline V gene. This CDR3 is 14 amino acids long.

This clonotype was detected a few times. This chain links TRBV10-3 with TRBJ1-2; D ambiguous. There are 14 residues in the CDR3. Germline lookup yields CDR1 ENHRY and CDR2 SYGVKD. The V gene lost 4 bases and the J gene lost 1 base, with 10 bases spanning the gap. The chain's CDR3 is CAISAVPGNYGYTF. In DNA form, the CDR3 reads TGTGCCATCAGTGCCGTTCCGGGTAACTATGGCTACACCTTC.

The J gene is TRBJ2-4, the V gene TRBV27; D unclear. The germline V gene encodes CDR1 MNHEY and CDR2 SMNVEV (reference sequence). This CDR3 region has 15 residues. Trimming removed 1 base at V and 10 bases at J, with 17 bases between. CDR3 DNA sequence: TGTGCCAGCAGTTTATACGCACCTCCCTTAGGGATTCAGTACTTC. As protein: CASSLYAPPLGIQYF.

A few counts support this clonotype. This chain joins TRBV20-1 and TRBJ1-1; 7 bases map to TRBD1. There are 18 residues in the CDR3. J gave up 0 bases and V 6 bases, and 19 bases lay outside the gene matches. Per germline, CDR1 DFQATT and CDR2 SNEGSKA (reference sequence). CDR3 nucleotides: TGCAGTGCCTTAGACAGGGACCGGCCTTATCCGATGAACACTGAAGCTTTCTTT. It codes for CSALDRDRPYPMNTEAFF.

Notes on this clonotype: The missing conserved phenylalanine or tryptophan at the end of this CDR3 makes a read error likely. This chain links TRBV9 with TRBJ2-1; weak D call: TRBD1 (6 bases). CDR1 and CDR2 from the germline V gene are SGDLS and YYNGEE. The CDR3 runs 14 residues. Trimming took 0 bases from V and 4 from J, leaving 8 bases between them. The CDR3 nucleotides are TGTGCCAGCAGCGTAGGGACAGAATACAATGAGCAGTTCTAC. This gives the protein CASSVGTEYNEQFY.

As to this clonotype: This may come from a read error, since a much larger clone is one base off. The J gene is TRBJ2-7, the V gene TRBV7-9, with D possibly being TRBD2 (5 bases). This CDR3 is built from 15 residues. Germline V gene sequence: CDR1 SEHNR, CDR2 FQNEAQ (reference sequence). Trimming cost V 4 bases and J 7 bases, with 20 bases left between them. CDR3 nucleotides: TGTGCCAGCAGCTGGAGCGGCAGCTCCTACAATGAGCAGTACTTC. It is translated as CASSWSGSSYNEQYF.

The genes are TRBV19 and TRBJ2-5; D possibly corresponds to TRBD1 (6 bases). Germline V gene lookup returns CDR1 LNHDA and CDR2 SQIVND (reference sequence). Between the trimmed V and J ends, which lost 6 bases and 0 bases, there was a span of 17 bases. This CDR3 region has 16 residues. The chain's CDR3 is CASSLAPGQYQETQYF. The CDR3 region has the DNA TGTGCCAGTAGCTTGGCACCCGGACAGTACCAAGAGACCCAGTACTTC. Supplemented by reference TRBV19 and TRBJ2-5, the full variable domain reads DGGITQSPKYLFRKEGQNVTLSCEQNLNHDAMYWYRQDPGQGLRLIYYSQIVNDFQKGDIAEGYSVSREKKESFPLTVTSAQKNPTAFYLCASSLAPGQYQETQYFGPGTRLLVL.

The chain carries TRBV5-1 and TRBJ1-2; unclear D gene. V lost 4 bases to trimming and J lost 2 bases, with 12 bases between them. This CDR3 is built from 14 residues. Germline loops: CDR1 SGHRS, CDR2 YFSETQ. CDR3 nucleotide sequence: TGCGCCAGCAGCGAGGTATCCGGGAACTATGGCTACACCTTC. It is translated as CASSEVSGNYGYTF. The variable domain in full, with the rest retrieved from reference TRBV5-1 and TRBJ1-2, is KAGVTQTPRYLIKTRGQQVTLSCSPISGHRSVSWYQQTPGQGLQFLFEYFSETQRNKGNFPGRFSGRQFSNSRSEMNVSTLELGDSALYLCASSEVSGNYGYTFGSGTRLTVV.

The chain couples TRBV5-4 to TRBJ1-1, with D perhaps matching TRBD1 (6 bases). The CDR3 has 17 amino acids. V lost 6 bases and J 3 bases, leaving 24 bases between the germline ends. Germline CDR1 and CDR2: SGHNT and YYREEE (reference sequence). The CDR3 reads CASTGGMRGNGYTEAFF. The CDR3 DNA reads TGTGCCAGCACCGGAGGTATGAGGGGGAACGGTTACACTGAAGCTTTCTTT.

V and J are TRBV9 and TRBJ1-2, with 8 bases lining up with TRBD1. Germline V gene data show CDR1 as SGDLS and CDR2 as YYNGEE. V trimming: 4 bases; J trimming: 5 bases; junction bases outside the gene matches: 13. The CDR3 length is 16 residues. The CDR3 coding sequence is TGTGCCAGCAGCTCAACCGGGACAGGAATCCCATATGGCTACACCTTC. This gives the protein CASSSTGTGIPYGYTF. The full variable domain, rest sourced from reference TRBV9 and TRBJ1-2, is DSGVTQTPKHLITATGQRVTLRCSPRSGDLSVYWYQQSLDQGLQFLIQYYNGEERAKGNILERFSAQQFPDLHSELNLSSLELGDSALYFCASSSTGTGIPYGYTFGSGTRLTVV.

V and J are TRBV4-2 and TRBJ2-3; TRBD1 matches at 7 bases. The J segment lost 0 bases and the V segment lost 5 bases, leaving 8 bases of the junction unmatched. The CDR3 is 16 amino acids. Per germline, CDR1 LGHNA and CDR2 YNFKEQ. The CDR3 DNA reads TGTGCCAGCAGCTCCAGGACAGGAACAAGCACAGATACGCAGTATTTT. The encoded protein is CASSSRTGTSTDTQYF.

This clonotype was seen repeatedly, ten times or more. V and J are TRBV2 and TRBJ1-2; D unclear. The CDR3 is made up of 14 amino acids. Germline CDR1 reads SNHLY; CDR2 reads FYNNEI. V lost 4 bases and J lost 0, with 9 bases in between. The CDR3 sequence is CASSVEETNYGYTF. The CDR3 DNA reads TGTGCCAGCAGTGTCGAAGAGACTAACTATGGCTACACCTTC.

This clonotype was seen a handful of times. The chain has TRBV4-3 and TRBJ1-1, with D hard to call. V lost 3 bases, J lost 1 base, and 21 bases lay in between. Looked up from germline, CDR1 is LGHNA and CDR2 is YSLEER. The CDR3 runs to 18 residues. CDR3 coding DNA: TGCGCCAGCAGCCACAGGCCTCCCGCTGCTACAGAGAACACTGAAGCTTTCTTT. Encoded protein: CASSHRPPAATENTEAFF.

This chain links TRBV6-6 with TRBJ1-2; D unclear. The CDR3 runs to 13 residues. CDR1 is MNHNY and CDR2 is SVGAGI in the germline V gene (reference sequence). V was pared by 2 bases and J by 3 bases, with 7 bases between. This chain's CDR3 is CASSYIGDYGYTF. As DNA, the CDR3 is TGTGCCAGCAGTTACATCGGGGACTATGGCTACACCTTC.

This clonotype was seen more than once but under ten times. The chain employs TRBV7-2 and TRBJ2-1; 10 nucleotides line up with TRBD2. CDR1 is SGHTA, CDR2 FQGNSA, per germline. The CDR3 length is 12 residues. The junction had 2 bases not matched to a gene; V was cut back by 5 bases and J by 10 bases. Here the CDR3 reads CASSQTSGEQFF. The CDR3 DNA reads TGTGCCAGCAGCCAGACTAGCGGGGAGCAGTTCTTC.

The chain carries TRBV6-2 or TRBV6-3 and TRBJ2-7; D perhaps matches TRBD2 (5 bases). The V end lost 0 bases, the J end lost 7 bases, and 19 bases lay between the germline ends. This CDR3 has 16 amino acids. CDR1 and CDR2 from the germline V gene are MNHEY and SVGEGT. CDR3 amino acids: CASSYSDADFTNEQYF. The CDR3 nucleotides are TGTGCCAGCAGTTACTCGGACGCGGACTTTACCAATGAGCAGTACTTC.

The rearrangement links TRBV4-3 to TRBJ2-1, with D perhaps matching TRBD1 or TRBD2 (5 bases each). This CDR3 spans 15 amino acids. Germline values: CDR1 LGHNA, CDR2 YSLEER. V lost 0 bases and J lost 3, with 9 bases in between. CDR3 sequence reads: CASSQEGRLYNEQFF. The CDR3 nucleotides read TGCGCCAGCAGCCAAGAGGGACGACTCTACAATGAGCAGTTCTTC.

This clonotype was seen more than once but under ten times. The rearrangement joins TRBV7-2 to TRBJ2-5, with D possibly being TRBD2 (6 bases). This CDR3 spans 18 amino acids. The germline V and J ends were trimmed by 2 bases and 4 bases, with 23 bases remaining between them. Germline values: CDR1 SGHTA, CDR2 FQGNSA. The CDR3 DNA is TGTGCCAGCAGCTTAAGAGTAGGGATGCGGGGTACCTTAGAGACCCAGTACTTC. Its translation: CASSLRVGMRGTLETQYF.

The rearrangement uses TRBV11-2 and TRBJ2-7; no definite D call. CDR3 length: 14 amino acids. Per germline, CDR1 SGHAT and CDR2 FQNNGV. V lost 5 bases and J lost 2, with 13 bases in between. The CDR3: CASSQIPSAYEQYF. The CDR3 DNA reads TGTGCCAGCAGCCAGATACCTTCGGCCTACGAGCAGTACTTC.

The J gene is TRBJ2-4, the V gene TRBV11-1; the D is unclear. The J call may be in error: the DNA end matches TRBJ2-7 better. The CDR3 runs to 14 residues. Germline V CDR1 and CDR2: SGHAT, FQDESV (reference sequence). CDR3 sequence reads: CASSPTIGFGEQYF. The CDR3 bases are TGTGCCAGCAGCCCCACTATTGGATTTGGCGAGCAGTACTTC.

V and J are TRBV5-1 and TRBJ1-5; no clear D. The length of the CDR3 is 17 residues. The germline CDR1 and CDR2 sequences are SGHRS and YFSETQ. V lost 4 bases and J lost 3, with 20 bases in between. CDR3 in DNA: TGCGCCAGCAGCCGTCCCGCCAGGCTGGTATCCAATCAGCCCCAGCATTTT. This translates into CASSRPARLVSNQPQHF.

The chain is built from TRBV2 and TRBJ2-1; possible D gene TRBD1, 6 bases. The germline V gene encodes CDR1 SNHLY and CDR2 FYNNEI. The V end was cut by 4 bases, the J end by 5 bases, with 15 bases between. CDR3 length: 15 amino acids. CDR3 bases: TGTGCCAGCAGTGCCTGGCCGGGACAAAACAATGAGCAGTTCTTC. Translation: CASSAWPGQNNEQFF.

This clonotype occurred a few times. The chain employs TRBV27 and TRBJ2-3, with D perhaps TRBD1 or TRBD2 (5 bases each). Germline CDR1 reads MNHEY; CDR2 reads SMNVEV (reference sequence). This CDR3 contains 16 residues. The V and J ends lost 5 bases and 4 bases respectively, with 19 bases between them. This chain's CDR3 is CASSPAGKLGADTQYF. The CDR3 coding sequence is TGTGCCAGCAGTCCTGCAGGGAAACTAGGGGCAGATACGCAGTATTTT.

This clonotype was seen only a few times. CDR3 region: CATSGGRGSYNEQFF. For the CDR3, the DNA is TGTGCCACCAGTGGGGGGAGGGGCTCCTACAATGAGCAGTTCTTC. The chain combines TRBV24-1 with TRBJ2-1, with 7 bases lining up with TRBD2. The CDR3 consists of 15 residues. The ends lost 5 bases at V and 0 bases at J; junction bases unmatched: 3. Germline loops: CDR1 KGHDR, CDR2 SFDVKD.